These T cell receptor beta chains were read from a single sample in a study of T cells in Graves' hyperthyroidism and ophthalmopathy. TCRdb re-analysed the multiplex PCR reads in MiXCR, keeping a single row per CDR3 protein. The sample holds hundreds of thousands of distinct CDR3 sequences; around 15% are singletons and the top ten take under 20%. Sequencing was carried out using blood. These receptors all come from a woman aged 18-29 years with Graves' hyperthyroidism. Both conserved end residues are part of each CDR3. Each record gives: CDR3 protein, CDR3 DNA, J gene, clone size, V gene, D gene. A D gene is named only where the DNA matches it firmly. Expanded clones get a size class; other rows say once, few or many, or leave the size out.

CSARDPSSGRRDTQYF TGCAGTGCTAGAGATCCTTCTAGCGGGAGGAGAGATACGCAGTATTTT TRBJ2-3 NA TRBV20-1 TRBD2
CASSLSPMTRGVNTEAFF TGTGCCAGCAGTTTATCTCCGATGACGAGGGGGGTGAACACTGAAGCTTTCTTT TRBJ1-1 many TRBV28 NA
CASSRTGWETYEQYF TGTGCCAGCAGCCGGACAGGGTGGGAGACATACGAGCAGTACTTC TRBJ2-7 few TRBV7-2 TRBD1
CASNPGLNTQYF TGTGCCAGCAACCCAGGGTTGAATACGCAGTATTTT TRBJ2-3 NA TRBV6-2/TRBV6-3 NA
CASSPARGNTGAFF TGCGCCAGCAGTCCAGCACGGGGGAACACTGGAGCTTTCTTT TRBJ1-1 few TRBV5-1 NA
CASSRGGRQPQHF TGTGCCAGCAGCCGAGGGGGGCGCCAGCCCCAGCATTTT TRBJ1-5 many TRBV6-1 NA
CASSGQTLNTEAFF TGCGCCAGCAGTGGGCAGACATTGAACACTGAAGCTTTCTTT TRBJ1-1 few TRBV10-2 NA
CASSLTLTSVPYEQYF TGTGCCAGCAGTTTAACCCTGACTAGTGTCCCCTACGAGCAGTACTTC TRBJ2-7 many TRBV27 NA
CSAPRTSGSRNEQFF TGCAGTGCTCCCCGGACTAGCGGGAGCCGGAATGAGCAGTTCTTC TRBJ2-1 NA TRBV20-1 TRBD2
CASSSFWVAFF TGTGCCAGCAGCTCCTTTTGGGTCGCTTTCTTT TRBJ1-1 many TRBV7-9 NA
CASSLFHGEKLFF TGTGCCAGCAGCCTTTTCCATGGGGAAAAACTGTTTTTT TRBJ1-4 few TRBV7-2 NA
CTSSRGQGGGELFF TGTACCAGCAGCCGCGGACAGGGTGGCGGGGAGCTGTTTTTT TRBJ2-2 NA TRBV12-3/TRBV12-4 TRBD1
CASERAGADTQYF TGTGCCTCGGAGCGGGCGGGGGCAGATACGCAGTATTTT TRBJ2-3 many TRBV7-9 TRBD2
CASSFISGGSYNEQFF TGTGCCAGCAGTTTTATTAGCGGGGGTTCCTACAATGAGCAGTTCTTC TRBJ2-1 few TRBV28 TRBD2
CASSAAQRDEQFF TGTGCCAGCAGCGCAGCCCAGAGGGATGAGCAGTTCTTC TRBJ2-1 many TRBV2 NA
CASSRTGQGGNEQYF TGTGCCAGCAGCCGTACAGGCCAGGGAGGTAACGAGCAGTACTTC TRBJ2-7 many TRBV7-9 NA
CASSSRGGGYNEQFF TGTGCCAGCAGTTCCCGGGGTGGGGGCTACAATGAGCAGTTCTTC TRBJ2-1 NA TRBV27 NA
CASSQGGSSNQPQHF TGTGCCAGCAGCCAAGGGGGGTCTAGCAATCAGCCCCAGCATTTT TRBJ1-5 many TRBV14 NA
CSVRGLPGELFF TGCAGCGTTAGAGGACTTCCCGGGGAGCTGTTTTTT TRBJ2-2 few TRBV29-1 NA
CAISVRGGNNSPLHF TGTGCCATCAGTGTACGAGGAGGGAATAATTCACCCCTCCACTTT TRBJ1-6 few TRBV10-3 NA
CASSSPLKTSGRAGVDQYF TGTGCCAGCAGCTCACCACTAAAGACTAGCGGGAGGGCCGGGGTGGACCAGTACTTC TRBJ2-5 few TRBV11-2 TRBD2
CSVELGAGNEKLFF TGCAGCGTTGAACTAGGGGCTGGTAATGAAAAACTGTTTTTT TRBJ1-4 NA TRBV29-1 NA
CASSQVLGNSQPQHF TGTGCCAGCAGCCAAGTTCTAGGGAACAGTCAGCCCCAGCATTTT TRBJ1-5 NA TRBV4-2 NA
CASSQGTSRDEQFF TGTGCCAGCAGCCAAGGAACTAGTAGGGATGAGCAGTTCTTC TRBJ2-1 many TRBV3-1 NA
CASSEGRGGTGELFF TGCGCCAGCAGCGAAGGACGGGGGGGCACCGGGGAGCTGTTTTTT TRBJ2-2 NA TRBV4-1 TRBD2
CASSLNPPWTSGGGTDTQYF TGTGCCAGCAGTCTCAATCCCCCCTGGACTAGCGGGGGTGGCACAGATACGCAGTATTTT TRBJ2-3 NA TRBV6-1 TRBD2
CASSHSPGGRSYGYTF TGTGCCAGCAGCCACTCCCCGGGGGGCCGATCCTATGGCTACACCTTC TRBJ1-2 NA TRBV3-1 NA
CATSLRRQGAYEQYF TGTGCCACCAGCCTTCGGCGACAGGGTGCCTACGAGCAGTACTTC TRBJ2-7 many TRBV15 TRBD1
CASSLEQGAAAFF TGTGCCAGCAGCTTAGAACAGGGGGCGGCTGCTTTCTTT TRBJ1-1 NA TRBV7-9 TRBD1
CSASEVSGKYFTDTQYF TGCAGTGCTAGTGAAGTTAGCGGGAAGTATTTCACAGATACGCAGTATTTT TRBJ2-3 many TRBV20-1 TRBD2
CASSPSPIVHEQYF TGTGCCAGCTCACCATCTCCCATCGTCCACGAGCAGTACTTC TRBJ2-7 many TRBV18 NA
CASSLVMGHTFRGTEAFF TGTGCCAGCAGCTTGGTCATGGGACACACATTCCGGGGGACTGAAGCTTTCTTT TRBJ1-1 NA TRBV5-5 NA